The sequence of this T cell receptor (beta chain) was determined in a study of somatic mutations in T cells in chronic GVHD (dated by TCRdb to the early 2020s). V is reduced by 3 bases and J by 7 bases, leaving a spacing of 13 bases between them. The CDR3 runs 14 amino acids, cysteine and phenylalanine included. Here the CDR3 DNA is all that survives: 42 bases in frame from base 1. CDR1 MNHNS and CDR2 SASEGT were looked up in the germline V gene. For sorting, staining was done with anti-CD3, anti-CD4, anti-CD8 and a Vbeta20 antibody from the IOTest Beta Mark kit on a FACSAria III, reaching purity above 98%. Peripheral blood was collected in sodium heparin tubes, and mononuclear cells were isolated by Ficoll-Paque PLUS density gradient centrifugation. Before TCRbeta deep sequencing, the CD4+ Vbeta20+, CD4+ Vbeta20-, and CD8+ T cell fractions were FACS-sorted. Genomic DNA was isolated and then used for the TCRbeta deep sequencing. The immunoSEQ assay, provided as a commercial service, was used for both TCRbeta CDR3 sequencing and the initial data processing. Turning to the authors' computational methods: Reads were demultiplexed, adapter and primer sequences were removed, similar clones were merged by frequency-ratio clustering, and V, D, J genes were annotated with IMGT. As stored in TCRdb, this immuneACCESS dataset retains in-frame rearrangements with V and J assigned. A fraction of the clones does not appear; measured against another copy, unresolved V genes explain less than half of the discrepancy, and the remainder lacks a known reason. The V and J calls and clone size come from that table; D and trimming were worked out from the DNA. In this sample the table shows 11,000 to 15,000 clones, approximately 80% of which occur a single time. The ten largest clonotypes hold about 30% of the sample.

Concerning this clone: It has no known antigen specificity. No base qualities exist here, and no much larger clone lies one base off it. This CDR3 is also generated by other DNA sequences in the sample.

The sequence came from a male patient aged 50 to 60 with chronic graft-versus-host disease. After a transplant, some T cells may have been passed on by the graft donor. This chain is built from TRBV6-1 and TRBJ1-5, with a tentative D gene TRBD1 over 5 matching bases. Sequencing input: Vbeta20-negative CD4+ T cells from blood. The cell subset or site label, as the study defines it: CD4+ T cells sorted as TCR Vbeta20 negative by flow cytometry. The DNA is TGTGCCAGCAGTGAGGGGGGATTAAGGCAGCCCCAGCATTTT. Its amino acids are CASSEGGLRQPQHF.